The entry that follows covers one T cell receptor beta chain sequence. The data were obtained in a study of blood T cells in healthy people across ages. Using a J-beta primer mix together with a sample-barcoded 5' primer, a second PCR was run for roughly 6 to 11 cycles. Each CDR3 protein gets one entry after TCRdb re-called the 5' RACE reads with MiXCR. The table includes under 1,100,000 distinct CDR3 sequences, 20% to 25% detected once. Germline V gene sequence: CDR1 MNHNS, CDR2 SASEGT. This CDR3 is 12 amino acids long. Trimming cost V 5 bases and J 7 bases, with 11 bases left between them. These same data were also listed under a study on T cells of mothers and their children.

This TCR came from a girl aged 2-10 years in good health. The rearrangement links TRBV6-1 to TRBJ1-2; weak D call: TRBD1 (5 bases). The sequenced material came from blood. In DNA form, the CDR3 reads TGTGCCAGCAGTACGCGGGGCCTTGGCTACACCTTC. Its translation: CASSTRGLGYTF.